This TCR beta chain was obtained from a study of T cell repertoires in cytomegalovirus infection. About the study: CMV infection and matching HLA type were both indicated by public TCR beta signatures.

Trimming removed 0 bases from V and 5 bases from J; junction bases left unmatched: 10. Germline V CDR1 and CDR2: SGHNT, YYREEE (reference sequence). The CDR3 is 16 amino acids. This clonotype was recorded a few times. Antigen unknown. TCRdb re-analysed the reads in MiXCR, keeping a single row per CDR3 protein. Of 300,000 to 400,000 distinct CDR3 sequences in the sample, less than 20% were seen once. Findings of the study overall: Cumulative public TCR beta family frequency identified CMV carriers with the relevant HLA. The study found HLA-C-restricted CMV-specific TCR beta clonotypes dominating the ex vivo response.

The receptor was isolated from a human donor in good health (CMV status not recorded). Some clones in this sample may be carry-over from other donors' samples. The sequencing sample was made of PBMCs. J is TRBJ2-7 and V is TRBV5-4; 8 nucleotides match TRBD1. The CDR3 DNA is TGTGCCAGCAGCTTGGGGCCCGGACAGGGTAACCACGAGCAGTACTTC. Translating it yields CASSLGPGQGNHEQYF.